This record looks at one T cell receptor beta chain sequence and its context. The sample carries other DNA sequences with the same CDR3. With 4 bases removed from V and 2 bases from J, the gap between germline ends came to 10 bases. Germline V gene data show CDR1 as SGHKS and CDR2 as YYEKEE (reference sequence). This CDR3 spans 14 amino acids. This record belongs to a study of blood T cell repertoires in COVID-19. Study-level information: Samples of COVID-19 (acute and convalescent) were obtained from the United States, Italy and Spain. Sources were T cells, B-cell-depleted T cells, or PBMCs; the material itself was cDNA or gDNA.

Per the original methods: By means of reference gene primer amplification, nucleated cell counts were estimated. Using immunoSEQ multiplex PCR, the repertoire was profiled, and TCRdb retains in-frame clones only, with some absent. The V and J calls and clone size are taken from that table; D and trimming were inferred from the DNA. Among roughly 70,000 clones listed, nearly 90% were seen once. The rearrangement uses TRBV5-5 and TRBJ1-5; tentative D call: TRBD1 (6 bases). The TCR originated in a man in his sixties or seventies with active or convalescent COVID-19. Sequenced: peripheral blood. Here the CDR3 reads CASSLGGGNQPQHF. Here the CDR3 DNA reads TGTGCCAGCAGCCTAGGGGGGGGCAATCAGCCCCAGCATTTT. The whole variable domain, filled in from reference TRBV5-5 and TRBJ1-5, reads DAGVTQSPTHLIKTRGQQVTLRCSPISGHKSVSWYQQVLGQGPQFIFQYYEKEERGRGNFPDRFSARQFPNYSSELNVNALLLGDSALYLCASSLGGGNQPQHFGDGTRLSIL.